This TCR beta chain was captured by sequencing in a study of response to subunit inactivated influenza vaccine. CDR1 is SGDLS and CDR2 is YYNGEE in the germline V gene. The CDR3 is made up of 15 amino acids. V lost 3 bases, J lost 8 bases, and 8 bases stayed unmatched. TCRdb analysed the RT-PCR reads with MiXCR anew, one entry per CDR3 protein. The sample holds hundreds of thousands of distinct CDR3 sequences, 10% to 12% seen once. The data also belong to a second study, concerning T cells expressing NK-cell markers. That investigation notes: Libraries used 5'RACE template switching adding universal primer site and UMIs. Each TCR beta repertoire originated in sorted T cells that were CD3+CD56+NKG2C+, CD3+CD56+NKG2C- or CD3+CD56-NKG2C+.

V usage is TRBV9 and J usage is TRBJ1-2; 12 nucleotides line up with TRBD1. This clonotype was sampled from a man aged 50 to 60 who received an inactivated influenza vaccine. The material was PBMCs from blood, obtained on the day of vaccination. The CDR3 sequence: CASSGRGTGGWGYTF. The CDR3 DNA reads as TGTGCCAGCAGCGGCCGCGGGACAGGGGGCTGGGGCTACACCTTC.